The present entry profiles one T cell receptor beta chain with its context. The time point here: newly diagnosed GD, antithyroid drugs for less than 3 months. The TCR library used RNA extracted from PBMCs. V dropped 4 bases and J dropped 4 bases, with 14 bases sitting between them. Germline-derived CDR1 and CDR2 are SGDLS and YYNGEE. The CDR3 consists of 14 residues. This sample is part of a study of regulatory T cells in long-lasting Graves disease. Both iRepertoire HTBI primers and Arm-PCR of CDR3 regions were used to build the TCR beta libraries. In TCRdb, the multiplex PCR reads were re-called with MiXCR into one record per CDR3 protein. The sample contains approximately 470,000 distinct CDR3 sequences, 15% to 20% of which appear only once. This sample was shared with a second study, whose subject was T cells in Graves' hyperthyroidism and ophthalmopathy.

The chain recombines TRBV9 with TRBJ1-2, with no clear D. The source of this sequence is a man aged 35 to 55 with Graves disease. The specimen comprised peripheral blood mononuclear cells (PBMCs), sampled at new diagnosis, from a patient treated with antithyroid drugs. CDR3 DNA sequence: TGTGCCAGCAGCCCCCAAGGTATTATCTATGGCTACACCTTC. It codes for CASSPQGIIYGYTF.